These 26 T cell receptor beta chains came from one sample sequenced in a study of blood T cell repertoires in COVID-19. The assay was immunoSEQ multiplex PCR, and TCRdb's table has in-frame clones only and misses some. Found here are some 180,000 clones, more than 80% of them singletons; the top ten hold around 12%. Sequencing was done on a sample of peripheral blood. These receptors all stem from a woman older than 75 with COVID-19, enrolled during active disease.

This clone was found once. The J gene is TRBJ1-2, the V gene TRBV5-4; TRBD1 is a possible D gene (5 bases). The CDR3 covers 14 residues. V was clipped by 0 bases and J by 4 bases, with 10 bases between them. Per the germline V gene, CDR1 is SGHNT and CDR2 is YYREEE (reference sequence). The CDR3 sequence: CASSLAFGGYGYTF. CDR3 bases: TGTGCCAGCAGCTTGGCGTTCGGGGGCTATGGCTACACCTTC.

The chain combines TRBV28 with TRBJ2-1; TRBD1 aligns across 8 bases. This CDR3 spans 15 amino acids. V was pared by 3 bases and J by 6 bases, with 7 bases of the junction left unmatched. Germline-derived CDR1 and CDR2 are MDHEN and SYDVKM. DNA of the CDR3: TGTGCCAGCAGTTTGTACAGGGGGTCGAGCAATGAGCAGTTCTTC. This codes for CASSLYRGSSNEQFF.

The chain is built from TRBV11-2 and TRBJ1-3, with D uncertain. The CDR3 has 14 amino acids. The germline V gene has CDR1 SGHAT and CDR2 FQNNGV. Between the trimmed V and J ends, which lost 2 bases and 7 bases, there was a span of 12 bases. In DNA form, the CDR3 reads TGTGCCAGCAGCTTACCGGGAGCCGGGAACACCATATATTTT. It yields the protein CASSLPGAGNTIYF.

This clone was seen just once. The chain carries TRBV28 and TRBJ2-7, with 7 bases matching TRBD1. The CDR3 length is 14 residues. Germline-derived CDR1 and CDR2 are MDHEN and SYDVKM. V gave up 6 bases and J gave up 1 base; unmatched junction bases: 6. The CDR3 sequence: CASSPRDSSYEQYF. CDR3 DNA sequence: TGTGCCAGCAGCCCACGGGACAGTTCCTACGAGCAGTACTTC.

The rearrangement uses TRBV28 and TRBJ2-5, with 8 positions matching TRBD2. The CDR3 is made up of 13 amino acids. The germline CDR1 and CDR2 sequences are MDHEN and SYDVKM. V dropped 7 bases and J dropped 2; count of bases not matched to a gene: 3. In nucleotides, the CDR3 is TGTGCCAGCAAAAGACTAGCGCAAGAGACCCAGTACTTC. Amino acids: CASKRLAQETQYF.

Of note for this clone: This specimen includes other DNA sequences encoding the same CDR3. The chain joins TRBV2 to TRBJ1-5, with 7 positions matching TRBD1. Germline CDR1 reads SNHLY; CDR2 reads FYNNEI. The CDR3 is made up of 15 amino acids. The ends lost 6 bases at V and 1 base at J; junction bases unmatched: 6. The CDR3 DNA reads as TGTGCCAGCAGCGTCAACAGGGGAAGCAATCAGCCCCAGCATTTT. It codes for CASSVNRGSNQPQHF.

This sequence joins TRBV6-1 and TRBJ2-7; D is undetermined. The CDR3 is made up of 13 amino acids. From germline, CDR1 is MNHNS and CDR2 SASEGT. The V end lost 2 bases, the J end lost 0 bases, and 5 bases lay between the germline ends. The CDR3, as DNA: TGTGCCAGCAGTGAAAACTTCTCCTACGAGCAGTACTTC. Encoded protein: CASSENFSYEQYF.

The chain carries TRBV20-1 and TRBJ2-1, with TRBD1 matching 12 bases. V was pared by 3 bases and J by 5 bases, with 5 bases of the junction left unmatched. The germline gives CDR1 DFQATT, CDR2 SNEGSKA (reference sequence). CDR3 length: 15 residues. Here the CDR3 reads CSASSGQGANNEQFF. The CDR3 nucleotides are TGCAGTGCTAGTTCGGGACAGGGGGCCAACAATGAGCAGTTCTTC.

The genes are TRBV5-1 and TRBJ2-7; D perhaps matches TRBD2 (6 bases). CDR1 SGHRS and CDR2 YFSETQ come from the germline V gene. With 4 bases removed from V and 0 bases from J, the gap between germline ends came to 14 bases. The CDR3 spans 15 residues. CDR3 coding DNA: TGCGCCAGCAGCCCGCGGGGACTCAGCTCCTACGAGCAGTACTTC. This translates into CASSPRGLSSYEQYF.

This clone was seen only once. The rearrangement links TRBV24-1 to TRBJ1-2; TRBD1 is a possible D gene (5 bases). Trimming cost V 9 bases and J 3 bases, with 10 bases left between them. The V gene's germline CDR1 is KGHDR and CDR2 SFDVKD. The CDR3 sequence is 12 residues long. DNA of the CDR3: TGTGCCACCGCAGACAGTTACTATGGCTACACCTTC. Translating it yields CATADSYYGYTF.

The chain links TRBV30 to TRBJ1-2, with a possible D match to TRBD1 (6 bases). Germline CDR1 GTSNPN, CDR2 SVGIG (reference sequence). Trimming cost V 3 bases and J 8 bases, with 16 bases left between them. The CDR3 is 13 amino acids. The CDR3 DNA reads TGTGCCTGGAGCCATGACAGGCCGCGCGGCTACACCTTC. It encodes CAWSHDRPRGYTF.

This chain joins TRBV7-2 and TRBJ2-3, with TRBD2 matching over 14 bases. J was trimmed by 5 bases and V by 5 bases; bases with no gene match: 6. CDR3 length: 16 amino acids. From germline, CDR1 is SGHTA and CDR2 FQGNSA. CDR3 nucleotide sequence: TGTGCCAGCAGCCCCCAAGGGACTAGCGGGGGAGATACGCAGTATTTT. Translating gives CASSPQGTSGGDTQYF.

This clone appeared a single time. The same CDR3 can be traced to other DNA sequences in this sample. This chain links TRBV3-1 (or the pseudogene TRBV3-2) with TRBJ1-3; D not certain. The V and J ends lost 4 bases and 0 bases respectively, with 7 bases between them. The CDR3 has 14 residues. Germline V gene sequence: CDR1 LGHDT, CDR2 YNNKEL (reference sequence). The CDR3 coding sequence is TGTGCCAGCAGCCCATCGAGCTCTGGAAACACCATATATTTT. It is translated as CASSPSSSGNTIYF.

V is TRBV19 and J is TRBJ1-6, with D unresolved. Germline assignment: CDR1 LNHDA and CDR2 SQIVND (reference sequence). Between the trimmed V and J ends, which lost 3 bases and 9 bases, there was a span of 12 bases. The CDR3 runs 14 residues. CDR3 region: CASSIGAVGSPLHF. CDR3 sequence (DNA): TGTGCCAGTAGTATTGGAGCCGTCGGTTCACCCCTCCACTTT.

The CDR3 here is CASRLLQGSYGYTF. CDR3 sequence (DNA): TGCGCCAGCAGACTCCTACAGGGGAGCTATGGCTACACCTTC. The chain couples TRBV5-1 to TRBJ1-2; 7 positions match TRBD1. Losses at the gene ends were 5 bases for V and 4 bases for J; bases not matched to a gene: 8. In germline, CDR1 is SGHRS, CDR2 YFSETQ. This CDR3 region has 14 residues.

This chain connects TRBV6-5 to TRBJ1-1; D gene ambiguous. CDR1 is MNHEY and CDR2 is SVGAGI in the germline V gene. The V end was cut by 6 bases, the J end by 0 bases, with 14 bases between. This CDR3 region has 15 residues. CDR3 nucleotide sequence: TGTGCCAGCAGAAAGTTAACGGGGTTGAACACTGAAGCTTTCTTT. It specifies CASRKLTGLNTEAFF.

The V call is TRBV27, the J call TRBJ2-7; a possible D gene is TRBD2 (5 bases). Per germline, CDR1 MNHEY and CDR2 SMNVEV (reference sequence). The CDR3 has 13 amino acids. The V gene lost 3 bases and the J gene lost 2 bases, with 8 bases spanning the gap. CDR3 coding DNA: TGTGCCAGCAGTTTTAGCGTAGCCTACGAGCAGTACTTC. The encoded protein is CASSFSVAYEQYF.

The chain joins TRBV7-2 to TRBJ1-5, with TRBD1 identical over 9 bases. The V segment lost 3 bases and the J segment 6 bases; nucleotides outside the gene matches: 3. Per the germline V gene, CDR1 is SGHTA and CDR2 is FQGNSA. The CDR3 contains 14 residues. This chain's CDR3 is CASSLGQGFQPQHF. The DNA of the CDR3 is TGTGCCAGCAGCTTGGGACAGGGATTTCAGCCCCAGCATTTT.

The chain combines TRBV7-9 with TRBJ1-1, with unresolved D. Germline values: CDR1 SEHNR, CDR2 FQNEAQ (reference sequence). Trimming cost V 5 bases and J 3 bases, with 10 bases left between them. This CDR3 has 13 amino acids. The CDR3 nucleotides read TGTGCCAGCAGCCGGGGATTGTACACTGAAGCTTTCTTT. This sequence encodes CASSRGLYTEAFF.

V gene TRBV10-3 combines with J gene TRBJ2-2, with D unresolved. Germline V lookup: CDR1 ENHRY, CDR2 SYGVKD. V lost 0 bases and J 5 bases, leaving 7 bases between the germline ends. The CDR3 totals 14 residues. CDR3 coding DNA: TGTGCCATCAGTGAGTCATCTGTGACCGGGGAGCTGTTTTTT. This encodes CAISESSVTGELFF.

The chain couples TRBV5-8 to TRBJ1-4, with 7 bases that match TRBD1. Germline loops: CDR1 SGHTS, CDR2 YDEGEE. V lost 5 bases to trimming and J lost 5 bases; unmatched junction nucleotides: 6. The CDR3 consists of 14 residues. The CDR3 DNA follows: TGTGCCAGCAGGAACAGGGGAACAAATGAAAAACTGTTTTTT. It translates to CASRNRGTNEKLFF. Supplemented by reference TRBV5-8 and TRBJ1-4, the full variable domain reads EAGVTQSPTHLIKTRGQQATLRCSPISGHTSVYWYQQALGLGLQFLLWYDEGEERNRGNFPPRFSGRQFPNYSSELNVNALELEDSALYLCASRNRGTNEKLFFGSGTQLSVL.

The chain links TRBV9 to TRBJ2-7; D perhaps matches TRBD2 (7 bases). Per germline, CDR1 SGDLS and CDR2 YYNGEE. The V end lost 0 bases, the J end lost 0 bases, and 25 bases lay between the germline ends. This CDR3 region has 20 residues. CDR3: CASSVVGGGGFRGTSYEQYF. In DNA, the CDR3 is TGTGCCAGCAGCGTAGTGGGTGGCGGGGGTTTTAGGGGGACCTCCTACGAGCAGTACTTC.

This CDR3 is CASSVLAESSYNEQFF. The CDR3 DNA reads TGTGCCAGTAGTGTCTTAGCGGAGAGCTCCTACAATGAGCAGTTCTTC. The chain is built from TRBV19 and TRBJ2-1, with D perhaps matching TRBD2 (6 bases). Germline V gene lookup returns CDR1 LNHDA and CDR2 SQIVND (reference sequence). The CDR3 is made up of 16 amino acids. V was pared by 5 bases and J by 0 bases, with 14 bases between.

The chain couples TRBV7-2 to TRBJ1-6; D might be TRBD1 (5 bases). Germline CDR1 is SGHTA and CDR2 is FQGNSA. The V gene lost 3 bases and the J gene lost 10 bases, with 10 bases spanning the gap. This CDR3 is 13 amino acids long. The CDR3 region is CASSLGGSSPLHF. CDR3 DNA: TGTGCCAGCAGCTTGGGGGGTAGCTCACCCCTCCACTTT.

This chain links TRBV20-1 with TRBJ1-1; no clear D. V lost 3 bases, J lost 2 bases, and 10 bases lay in between. Germline-derived CDR1 and CDR2 are DFQATT and SNEGSKA (reference sequence). The CDR3 totals 13 residues. CDR3 coding DNA: TGCAGTGCTAGTAAAGGAGGAAACACTGAAGCTTTCTTT. Amino acids: CSASKGGNTEAFF.

The rearrangement joins TRBV11-2 to TRBJ2-2; D may be TRBD1 (6 bases). The V and J ends lost 1 base and 6 bases respectively, with 15 bases between them. The CDR3 extends over 16 amino acids. The V gene's germline CDR1 is SGHAT and CDR2 FQNNGV. This CDR3 is CASSLAVTGRAGELFF. DNA for the CDR3: TGTGCCAGCAGCTTAGCCGTGACAGGTCGCGCCGGGGAGCTGTTTTTT.